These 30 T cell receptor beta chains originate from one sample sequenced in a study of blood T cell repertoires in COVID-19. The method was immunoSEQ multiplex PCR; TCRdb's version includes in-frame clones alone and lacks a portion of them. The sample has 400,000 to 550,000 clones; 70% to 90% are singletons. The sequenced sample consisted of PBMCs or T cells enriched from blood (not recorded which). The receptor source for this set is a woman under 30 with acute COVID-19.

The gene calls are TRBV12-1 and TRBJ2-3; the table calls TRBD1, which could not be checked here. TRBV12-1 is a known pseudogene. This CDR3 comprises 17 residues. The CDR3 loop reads CASTHGGTGISTDTQYF. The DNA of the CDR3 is TGTGCCAGCACCCACGGGGGGACAGGGATCAGCACAGATACGCAGTATTTT.

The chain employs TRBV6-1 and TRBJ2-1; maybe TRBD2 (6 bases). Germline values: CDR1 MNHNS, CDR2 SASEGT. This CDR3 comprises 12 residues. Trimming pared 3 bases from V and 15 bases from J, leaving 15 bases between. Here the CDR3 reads CASSERAGTAFF. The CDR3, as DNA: TGTGCCAGCAGTGAGCGGGCGGGGACGGCGTTCTTC.

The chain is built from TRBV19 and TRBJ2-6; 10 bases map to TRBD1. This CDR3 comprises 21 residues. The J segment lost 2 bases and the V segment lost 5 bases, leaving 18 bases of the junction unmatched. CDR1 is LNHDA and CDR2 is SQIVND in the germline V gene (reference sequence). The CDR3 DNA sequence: TGTGCCAGTAGTCTTAGTGACGGACAGGGGGTCTCCTACCCTGGGGCCAACGTCCTGACTTTC. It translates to CASSLSDGQGVSYPGANVLTF.

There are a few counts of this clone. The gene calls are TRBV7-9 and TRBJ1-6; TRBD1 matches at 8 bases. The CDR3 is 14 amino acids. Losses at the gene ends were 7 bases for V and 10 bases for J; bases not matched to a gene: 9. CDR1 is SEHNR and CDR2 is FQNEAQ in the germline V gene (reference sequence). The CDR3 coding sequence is TGTGCCAGCACCACCCAGGGGGCAGAGTCACCCCTCCACTTT. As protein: CASTTQGAESPLHF.

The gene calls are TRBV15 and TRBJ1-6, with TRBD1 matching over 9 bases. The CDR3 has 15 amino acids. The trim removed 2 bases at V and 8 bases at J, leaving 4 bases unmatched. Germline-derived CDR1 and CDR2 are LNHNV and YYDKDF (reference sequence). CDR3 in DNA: TGTGCCACCAGCAGATCCGGGACAGGGCATTCACCCCTCCACTTT. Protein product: CATSRSGTGHSPLHF.

This chain's CDR3 is CASSLLDTQYF. The CDR3 DNA reads TGTGCCAGCAGTTTACTAGATACGCAGTATTTT. This chain links TRBV12-3 or TRBV12-4 with TRBJ2-3; D remains ambiguous. This CDR3 contains 11 residues. V shed 2 bases and J shed 5 bases, with 2 bases lying between them.

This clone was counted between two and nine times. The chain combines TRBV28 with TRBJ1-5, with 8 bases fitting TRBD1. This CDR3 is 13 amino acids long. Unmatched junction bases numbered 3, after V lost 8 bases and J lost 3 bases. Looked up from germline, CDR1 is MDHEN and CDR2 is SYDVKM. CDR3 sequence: CASDRGLNQPQHF. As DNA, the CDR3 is TGTGCCAGCGACAGGGGTCTCAATCAGCCCCAGCATTTT.

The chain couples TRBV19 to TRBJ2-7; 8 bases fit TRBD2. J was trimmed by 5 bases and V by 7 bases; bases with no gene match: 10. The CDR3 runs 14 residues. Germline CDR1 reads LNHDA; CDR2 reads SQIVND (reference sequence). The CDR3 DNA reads TGTGCCAGTACCCCGGGACTAGGGTTAAACGAGCAGTACTTC. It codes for CASTPGLGLNEQYF.

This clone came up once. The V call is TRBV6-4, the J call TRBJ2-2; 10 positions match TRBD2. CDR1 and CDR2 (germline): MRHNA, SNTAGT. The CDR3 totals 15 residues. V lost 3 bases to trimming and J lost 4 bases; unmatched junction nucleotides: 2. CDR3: CASSEASGGTGELFF. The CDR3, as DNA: TGTGCCAGCAGTGAAGCTAGCGGGGGCACCGGGGAGCTGTTTTTT.

The CDR3 DNA reads TGCGCCAGCAGCCCGAGACAGACTGCAACTAATGAAAAACTGTTTTTT. It is translated as CASSPRQTATNEKLFF. J is TRBJ1-4 and V is TRBV4-1; a possible D gene is TRBD1 (5 bases). The V gene lost 4 bases and the J gene lost 0 bases, with 12 bases spanning the gap. CDR1 and CDR2 (germline): MGHRA, YSYEKL. The CDR3 loop spans 16 amino acids.

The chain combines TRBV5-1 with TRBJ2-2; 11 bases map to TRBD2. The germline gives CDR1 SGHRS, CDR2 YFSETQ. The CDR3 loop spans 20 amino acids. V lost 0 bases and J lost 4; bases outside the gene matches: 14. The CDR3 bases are TGCGCCAGCAGCTTGGCCGGTAGCGGGGGGGCCATGTTAAGCACCGGGGAGCTGTTTTTT. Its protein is CASSLAGSGGAMLSTGELFF.

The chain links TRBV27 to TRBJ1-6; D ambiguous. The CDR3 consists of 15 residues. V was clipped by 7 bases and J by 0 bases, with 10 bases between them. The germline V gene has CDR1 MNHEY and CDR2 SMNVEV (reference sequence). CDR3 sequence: CASTMRFSYNSPLHF. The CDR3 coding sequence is TGTGCCAGCACGATGCGGTTCTCCTATAATTCACCCCTCCACTTT.

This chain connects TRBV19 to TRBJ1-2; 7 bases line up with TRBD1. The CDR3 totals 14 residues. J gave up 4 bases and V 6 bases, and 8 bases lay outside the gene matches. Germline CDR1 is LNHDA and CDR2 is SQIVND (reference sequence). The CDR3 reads CASSRDSEVYGYTF. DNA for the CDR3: TGTGCCAGTAGCCGGGACAGCGAAGTCTATGGCTACACCTTC.

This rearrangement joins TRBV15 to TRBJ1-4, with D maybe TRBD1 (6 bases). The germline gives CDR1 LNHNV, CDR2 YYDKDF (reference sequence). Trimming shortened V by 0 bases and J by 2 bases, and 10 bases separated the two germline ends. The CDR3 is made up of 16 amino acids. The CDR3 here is CATSRDAGATNEKLFF. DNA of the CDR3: TGTGCCACCAGCAGAGATGCAGGGGCTACTAATGAAAAACTGTTTTTT.

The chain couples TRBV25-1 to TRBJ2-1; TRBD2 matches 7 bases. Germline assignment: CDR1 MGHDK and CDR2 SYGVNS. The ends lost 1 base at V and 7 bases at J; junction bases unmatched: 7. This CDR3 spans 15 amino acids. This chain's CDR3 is CASSEWGGIGNEQFF. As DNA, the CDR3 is TGTGCCAGCAGTGAATGGGGGGGAATAGGTAATGAGCAGTTCTTC.

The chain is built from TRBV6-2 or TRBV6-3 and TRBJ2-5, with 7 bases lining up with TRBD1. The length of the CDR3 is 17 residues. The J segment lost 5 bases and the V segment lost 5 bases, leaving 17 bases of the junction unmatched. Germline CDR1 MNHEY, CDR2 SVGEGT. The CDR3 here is CASSDPADREIMETQYF. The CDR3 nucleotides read TGTGCCAGCAGTGACCCAGCAGACAGGGAAATCATGGAGACCCAGTACTTC.

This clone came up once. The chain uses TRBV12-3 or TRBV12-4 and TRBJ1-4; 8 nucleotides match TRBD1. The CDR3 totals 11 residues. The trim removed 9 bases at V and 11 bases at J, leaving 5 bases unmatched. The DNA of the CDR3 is TGTGCCAGGCCGACAGGGGAGAAACTGTTTTTT. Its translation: CARPTGEKLFF.

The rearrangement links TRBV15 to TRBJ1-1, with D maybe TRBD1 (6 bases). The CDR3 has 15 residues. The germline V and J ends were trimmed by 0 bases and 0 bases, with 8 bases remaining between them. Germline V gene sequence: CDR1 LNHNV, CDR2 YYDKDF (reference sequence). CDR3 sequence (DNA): TGTGCCACCAGCAGAGAGACAGGTCTGAACACTGAAGCTTTCTTT. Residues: CATSRETGLNTEAFF. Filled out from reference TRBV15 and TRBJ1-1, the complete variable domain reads DAMVIQNPRYQVTQFGKPVTLSCSQTLNHNVMYWYQQKSSQAPKLLFHYYDKDFNNEADTPDNFQSRRPNTSFCFLDIRSPGLGDTAMYLCATSRETGLNTEAFFGQGTRLTVV.

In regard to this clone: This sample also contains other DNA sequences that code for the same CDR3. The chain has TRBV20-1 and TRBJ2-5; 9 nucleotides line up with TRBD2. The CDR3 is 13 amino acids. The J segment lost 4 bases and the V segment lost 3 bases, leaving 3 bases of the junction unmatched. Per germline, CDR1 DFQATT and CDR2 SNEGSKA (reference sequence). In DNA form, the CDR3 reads TGCAGTGCTAGTGGTAGCGGGGGAGAGACCCAGTACTTC. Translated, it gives CSASGSGGETQYF.

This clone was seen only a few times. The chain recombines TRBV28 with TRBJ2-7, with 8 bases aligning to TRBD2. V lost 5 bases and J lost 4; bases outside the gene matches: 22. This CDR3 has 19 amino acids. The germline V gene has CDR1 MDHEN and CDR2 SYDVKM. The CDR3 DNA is TGTGCCAGCAGTGGGACCACAGGGTACTACAGCGGGAGCGGGTACGAGCAGTACTTC. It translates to CASSGTTGYYSGSGYEQYF.

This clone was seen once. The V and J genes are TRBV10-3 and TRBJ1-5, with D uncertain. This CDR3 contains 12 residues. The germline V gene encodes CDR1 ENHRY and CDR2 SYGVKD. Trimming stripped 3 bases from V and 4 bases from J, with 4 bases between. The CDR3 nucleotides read TGTGCCATCAGTGAAGAGAATCAGCCCCAGCATTTT. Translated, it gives CAISEENQPQHF.

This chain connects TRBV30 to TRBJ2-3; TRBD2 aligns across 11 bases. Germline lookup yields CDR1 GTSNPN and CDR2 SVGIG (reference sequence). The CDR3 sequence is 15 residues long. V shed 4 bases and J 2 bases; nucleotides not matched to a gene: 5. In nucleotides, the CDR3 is TGTGCCTGGACAGCACTAGCGGGAGACACAGATACGCAGTATTTT. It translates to CAWTALAGDTDTQYF. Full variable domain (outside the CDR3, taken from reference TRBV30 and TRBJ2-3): SQTIHQWPATLVQPVGSPLSLECTVEGTSNPNLYWYRQAAGRGLQLLFYSVGIGQISSEVPQNLSASRPQDRQFILSSKKLLLSDSGFYLCAWTALAGDTDTQYFGPGTRLTVL.

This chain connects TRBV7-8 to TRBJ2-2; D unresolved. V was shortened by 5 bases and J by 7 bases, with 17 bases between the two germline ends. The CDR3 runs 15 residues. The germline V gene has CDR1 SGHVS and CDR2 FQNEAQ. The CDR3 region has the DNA TGTGCCAGCAGCCAAACTACCTTTGGCAGCGGGGAGCTGTTTTTT. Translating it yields CASSQTTFGSGELFF.

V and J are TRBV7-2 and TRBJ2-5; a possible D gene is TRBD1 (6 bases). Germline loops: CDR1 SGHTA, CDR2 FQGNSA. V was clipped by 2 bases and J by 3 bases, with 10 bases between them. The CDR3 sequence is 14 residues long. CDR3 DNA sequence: TGTGCCAGCAGCTTAACTTACAGGGAAGAGACCCAGTACTTC. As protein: CASSLTYREETQYF.

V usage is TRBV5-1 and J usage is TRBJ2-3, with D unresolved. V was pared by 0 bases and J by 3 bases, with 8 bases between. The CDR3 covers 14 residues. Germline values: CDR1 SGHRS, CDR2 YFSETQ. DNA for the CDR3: TGCGCCAGCAGCTTGGCACAGAATACAGATACGCAGTATTTT. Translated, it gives CASSLAQNTDTQYF.

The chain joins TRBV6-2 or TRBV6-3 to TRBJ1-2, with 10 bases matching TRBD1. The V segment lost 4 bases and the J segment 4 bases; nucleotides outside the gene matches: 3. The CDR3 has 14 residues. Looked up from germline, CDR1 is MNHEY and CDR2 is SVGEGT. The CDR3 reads CASSSRTGGYGYTF. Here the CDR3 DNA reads TGTGCCAGCAGTTCGAGGACAGGGGGCTATGGCTACACCTTC.

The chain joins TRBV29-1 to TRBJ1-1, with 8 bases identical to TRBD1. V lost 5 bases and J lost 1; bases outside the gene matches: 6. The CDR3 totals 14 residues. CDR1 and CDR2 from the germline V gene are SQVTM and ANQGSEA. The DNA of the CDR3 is TGCAGCGTTAAAGGGACAGGCCGGAACACTGAAGCTTTCTTT. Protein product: CSVKGTGRNTEAFF.

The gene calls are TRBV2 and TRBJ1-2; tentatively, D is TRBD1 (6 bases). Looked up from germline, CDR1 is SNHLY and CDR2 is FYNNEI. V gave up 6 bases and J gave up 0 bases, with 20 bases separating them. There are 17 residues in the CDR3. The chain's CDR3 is CASRDRGTFLANYGYTF. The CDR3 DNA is TGTGCCAGCAGGGACAGAGGGACATTTCTCGCTAACTATGGCTACACCTTC. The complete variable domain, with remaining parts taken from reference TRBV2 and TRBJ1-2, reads EPEVTQTPSHQVTQMGQEVILRCVPISNHLYFYWYRQILGQKVEFLVSFYNNEISEKSEIFDDQFSVERPDGSNFTLKIRSTKLEDSAMYFCASRDRGTFLANYGYTFGSGTRLTVV.

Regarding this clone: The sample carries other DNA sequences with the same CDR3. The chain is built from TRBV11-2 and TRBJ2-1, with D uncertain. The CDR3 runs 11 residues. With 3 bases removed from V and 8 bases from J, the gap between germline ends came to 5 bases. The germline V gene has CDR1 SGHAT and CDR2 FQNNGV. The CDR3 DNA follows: TGTGCCAGCAGCTTGGTAGATGAGCAGTTCTTC. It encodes CASSLVDEQFF.

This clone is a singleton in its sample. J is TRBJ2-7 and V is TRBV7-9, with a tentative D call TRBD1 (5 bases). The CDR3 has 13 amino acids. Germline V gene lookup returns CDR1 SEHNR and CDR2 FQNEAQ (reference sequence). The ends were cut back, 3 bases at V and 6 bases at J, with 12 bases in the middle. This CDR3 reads CASSFPAGPEQYF. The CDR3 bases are TGTGCCAGCAGCTTCCCGGCAGGGCCCGAGCAGTACTTC.